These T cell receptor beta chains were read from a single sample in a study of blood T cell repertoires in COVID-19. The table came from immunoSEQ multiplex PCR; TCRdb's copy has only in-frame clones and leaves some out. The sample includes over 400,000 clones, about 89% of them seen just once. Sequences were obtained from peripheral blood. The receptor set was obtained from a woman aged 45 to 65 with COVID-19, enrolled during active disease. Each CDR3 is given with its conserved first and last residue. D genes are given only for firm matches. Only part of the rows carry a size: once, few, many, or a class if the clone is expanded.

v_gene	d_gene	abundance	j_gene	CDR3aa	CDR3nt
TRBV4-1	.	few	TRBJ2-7	CASSQVWGVHYEQYF	TGCGCCAGCAGCCAAGTCTGGGGGGTTCACTACGAGCAGTACTTC
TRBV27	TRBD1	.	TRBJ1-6	CAIRQGTGSPLHF	TGTGCCATCCGACAGGGGACGGGGTCACCCCTCCACTTT
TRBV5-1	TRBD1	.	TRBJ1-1	CASSRLTGELTEAFF	TGCGCCAGCAGTCGATTAACAGGGGAATTAACTGAAGCTTTCTTT
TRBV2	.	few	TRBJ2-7	CASSAVLDSYEQYF	TGTGCCAGCAGTGCCGTCTTAGACTCCTACGAGCAGTACTTC
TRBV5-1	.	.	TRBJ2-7	CASSLSGPPIQYEQYF	TGCGCCAGCAGCTTGAGTGGCCCTCCGATTCAGTACGAGCAGTACTTC
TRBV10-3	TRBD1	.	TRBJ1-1	CAISESQGTGGSEAFF	TGTGCCATCAGTGAGTCACAAGGGACAGGGGGATCTGAAGCTTTCTTT
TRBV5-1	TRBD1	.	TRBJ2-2	CASSWTGRIGELFF	TGCGCCAGCAGCTGGACAGGTCGGATCGGGGAGCTGTTTTTT
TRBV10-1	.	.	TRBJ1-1	CASSESRRTADTEAFF	TGCGCCAGCAGTGAGTCGAGGAGGACAGCAGACACTGAAGCTTTCTTT
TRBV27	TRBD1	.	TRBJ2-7	CASSHDRGEGEQYF	TGTGCCAGCAGCCACGACAGGGGAGAGGGCGAGCAGTACTTC
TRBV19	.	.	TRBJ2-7	CASSIEIGGYEQYF	TGTGCCAGTAGTATAGAAATCGGAGGTTACGAGCAGTACTTC
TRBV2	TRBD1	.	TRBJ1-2	CASSEAGGTVYGYTF	TGTGCCAGCAGTGAAGCGGGCGGGACAGTCTATGGCTACACCTTC
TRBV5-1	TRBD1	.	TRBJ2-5	CASSSGQAETQYF	TGCGCCAGCAGCTCGGGACAGGCGGAGACCCAGTACTTC
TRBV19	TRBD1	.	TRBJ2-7	CASSVYQGVGYEQYF	TGTGCCAGTAGTGTATACCAGGGGGTCGGCTACGAGCAGTACTTC
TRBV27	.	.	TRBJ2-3	CASRAGGLAVFTDTQYF	TGTGCCAGCAGAGCAGGTGGCCTAGCAGTTTTCACAGATACGCAGTATTTT
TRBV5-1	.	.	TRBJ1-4	CASSRSTATNEKLFF	TGCGCCAGCAGCCGTAGTACCGCAACTAATGAAAAACTGTTTTTT
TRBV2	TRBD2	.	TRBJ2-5	CATSGGGDLQETQYF	TGTGCCACCAGCGGGGGGGGCGACCTCCAAGAGACCCAGTACTTC
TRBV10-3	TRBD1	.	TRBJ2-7	CAISDPGQVHSEQYF	TGTGCCATCAGTGACCCGGGACAGGTTCACTCCGAGCAGTACTTC
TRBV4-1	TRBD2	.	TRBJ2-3	CASSQDRGGDPITQYF	TGCGCCAGCAGCCAAGATCGTGGGGGGGACCCGATTACGCAGTATTTT
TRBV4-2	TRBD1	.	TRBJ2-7	CASSQAVGTGASEQYF	TGTGCCAGCAGCCAAGCGGTCGGGACAGGAGCATCCGAGCAGTACTTC
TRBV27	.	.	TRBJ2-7	CASSLTSAGGEQYF	TGTGCCAGCAGTTTAACCTCGGCAGGTGGGGAGCAGTACTTC
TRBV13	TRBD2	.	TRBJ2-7	CASSFAGLADSFEQYF	TGTGCCAGCAGCTTTGCCGGACTAGCGGATAGTTTCGAGCAGTACTTC
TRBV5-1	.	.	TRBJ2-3	CASSFQGGEDTQYF	TGCGCCAGCAGCTTCCAGGGGGGTGAGGATACGCAGTATTTT
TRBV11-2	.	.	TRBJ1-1	CASSARQSSPEAFF	TGTGCCAGCAGCGCCCGACAGTCATCCCCTGAAGCTTTCTTT
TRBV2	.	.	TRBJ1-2	CAILQGPDGGGYTF	TGTGCCATCCTACAAGGGCCTGACGGGGGGGGCTACACCTTC
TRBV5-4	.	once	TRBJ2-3	CASSFGGTRTDTQYF	TGTGCCAGCAGCTTCGGCGGGACCCGCACAGATACGCAGTATTTT
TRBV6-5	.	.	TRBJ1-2	CASSYEGTSNYGYTF	TGTGCCAGCAGTTACGAGGGTACCTCTAACTATGGCTACACCTTC
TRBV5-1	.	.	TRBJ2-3	CASSLEGMDTQYF	TGCGCCAGCAGCTTGGAGGGGATGGATACGCAGTATTTT
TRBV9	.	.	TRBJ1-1	CASSVGGAMNTEAFF	TGTGCCAGCAGCGTCGGGGGGGCCATGAACACTGAAGCTTTCTTT
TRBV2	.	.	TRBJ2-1	CASREGTYNWDEQFF	TGTGCCAGCAGGGAGGGGACTTACAATTGGGATGAGCAGTTCTTC
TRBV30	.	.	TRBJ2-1	CAWTQTWDNEQFF	TGTGCCTGGACCCAGACTTGGGACAATGAGCAGTTCTTC
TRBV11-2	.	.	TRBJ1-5	CASSLDRDQPQHF	TGTGCCAGCAGCTTAGACCGAGATCAGCCCCAGCATTTT
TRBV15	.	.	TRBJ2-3	CATSHPLHIPIDTQYF	TGTGCCACCAGCCACCCCCTTCACATCCCGATAGATACGCAGTATTTT
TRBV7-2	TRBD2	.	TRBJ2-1	CASSPLAGGIYNEQFF	TGTGCCAGCAGCCCTCTAGCGGGGGGGATATACAATGAGCAGTTCTTC
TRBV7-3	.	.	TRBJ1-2	CASSSLSGYGYTF	TGTGCCAGCAGCTCCCTTTCGGGCTATGGCTACACCTTC
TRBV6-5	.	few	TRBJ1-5	CASSYSGQVDQPQHF	TGTGCCAGCAGTTACTCGGGGCAGGTTGATCAGCCCCAGCATTTT
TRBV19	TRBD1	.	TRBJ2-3	CASSIAGQGGTDTQYF	TGTGCCAGTAGTATAGCGGGTCAGGGGGGCACAGATACGCAGTATTTT
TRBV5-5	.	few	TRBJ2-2	CASSLGGTGELFF	TGTGCCAGCAGCTTAGGGGGCACCGGGGAGCTGTTTTTT
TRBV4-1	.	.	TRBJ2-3	CASSRIHGVSTDTQYF	TGCGCCAGCAGCCGTATCCACGGGGTCTCCACAGATACGCAGTATTTT
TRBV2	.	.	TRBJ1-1	CASPGVNTEAFF	TGTGCCAGCCCCGGGGTGAACACTGAAGCTTTCTTT
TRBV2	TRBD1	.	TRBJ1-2	CASSEGDRALGYTF	TGTGCCAGCAGTGAGGGGGACAGAGCCTTGGGCTACACCTTC
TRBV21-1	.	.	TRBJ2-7	CASSKWRVHEQYF	TGTGCCAGCAGCAAATGGAGGGTACACGAGCAGTACTTC
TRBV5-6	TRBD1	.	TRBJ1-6	CASIRRGPYNSPLHF	TGTGCCAGCATCCGAAGGGGGCCTTATAATTCACCCCTCCACTTT
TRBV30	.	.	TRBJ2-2	CAWKGHFTGELFF	TGTGCCTGGAAGGGGCATTTCACCGGGGAGCTGTTTTTT
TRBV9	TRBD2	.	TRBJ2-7	CASSVEAGGPYEQYF	TGTGCCAGCAGCGTGGAAGCGGGGGGTCCCTACGAGCAGTACTTC
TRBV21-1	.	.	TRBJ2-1	CARSTRRGARDEQFF	TGTGCCAGAAGCACCCGGCGGGGGGCCAGGGATGAGCAGTTCTTC
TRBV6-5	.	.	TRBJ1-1	CASSGGITEAFF	TGTGCCAGCAGCGGGGGTATCACTGAAGCTTTCTTT
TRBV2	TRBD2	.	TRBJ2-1	CASNKGGAVSYNEQFF	TGTGCCAGTAACAAGGGAGGGGCCGTTTCCTACAATGAGCAGTTCTTC
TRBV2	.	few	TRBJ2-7	CASSEKLRGSGYEQYF	TGTGCCAGCAGTGAAAAGCTCCGAGGGAGCGGCTACGAGCAGTACTTC